This T cell receptor (beta chain) was obtained from a study of lymphopenia after photon versus proton radiotherapy. Data came from immunoSEQ multiplex PCR; TCRdb stores just in-frame clones and leaves some out. Found here are tens of thousands of clones, 85% of them singletons; the top ten hold about 17%. The sample here was peripheral blood, taken from a patient treated with photon-based radiotherapy. The receptor was derived from a man in his sixties with pancreatic cancer.

Here the CDR3 reads CATSRGGGTDTQYF. In DNA form, the CDR3 reads TGTGCCACCAGCAGGGGGGGCGGCACAGATACGCAGTATTTT. The chain joins TRBV15 to TRBJ2-3; the D call may be TRBD1 or TRBD2 (6 bases each). Germline CDR1 is LNHNV and CDR2 is YYDKDF (reference sequence). Trimming stripped 3 bases from V and 1 base from J, with 8 bases between. The CDR3 is 14 amino acids.